A single sample gave rise to the 18 T cell receptor beta chains below, sequenced in a study of Graves' ophthalmopathy and Graves' hyperthyroidism. The authors amplified TCR beta CDR3 regions, and they did so from RNA transcripts for repertoire sequencing. A first-round RT-PCR used HTBI primers, followed by a second-round multiplex PCR. One entry per CDR3 protein, called by TCRdb with MiXCR from the multiplex PCR reads. The table includes around 660,000 distinct CDR3 sequences, about two fifths detected once. Input material: peripheral blood. These receptors all stem from an adult man with Graves' ophthalmopathy.

This clonotype was seen at least ten times. J is TRBJ2-6 and V is TRBV5-1; D is ambiguous. V lost 0 bases and J 0 bases, leaving 4 bases between the germline ends. The CDR3 has 15 amino acids. Germline V CDR1 and CDR2: SGHRS, YFSETQ. The DNA of the CDR3 is TGCGCCAGCAGCTTGGATGTCTCTGGGGCCAACGTCCTGACTTTC. Translating gives CASSLDVSGANVLTF.

This clonotype came up many times. The chain combines TRBV15 with TRBJ1-2, with a weak D call TRBD1 (6 bases). Trimming left V 5 bases short and J 4 bases short, with 23 bases between. The CDR3 loop spans 17 amino acids. The germline CDR1 and CDR2 sequences are LNHNV and YYDKDF (reference sequence). The CDR3 region has the DNA TGTGCCACCAGCGTATTGGCCAGGGGCTCCGTCCTCTATGGCTACACCTTC. Its protein is CATSVLARGSVLYGYTF. The full variable domain, with the rest looked up from reference TRBV15 and TRBJ1-2, is DAMVIQNPRYQVTQFGKPVTLSCSQTLNHNVMYWYQQKSSQAPKLLFHYYDKDFNNEADTPDNFQSRRPNTSFCFLDIRSPGLGDTAMYLCATSVLARGSVLYGYTFGSGTRLTVV.

In regard to this clonotype: The CDR3 ends on some other residue instead of the conserved phenylalanine or tryptophan, so this is likely a read error. This chain uses TRBV19 with TRBJ2-7; TRBD1 matches 8 bases. The ends lost 9 bases at V and 2 bases at J; junction bases unmatched: 6. Germline CDR1 LNHDA, CDR2 SQIVND (reference sequence). This CDR3 is built from 13 residues. The CDR3 DNA reads as TGTGCCAGCCAGGCGGACAGGGCCTACGAGCAGTACCTC. Its translation is CASQADRAYEQYL.

The rearrangement links TRBV7-8 to TRBJ2-2; 7 bases align to TRBD2. CDR1 and CDR2 from the germline V gene are SGHVS and FQNEAQ. This CDR3 has 14 residues. The V segment lost 6 bases and the J segment 4 bases; nucleotides outside the gene matches: 5. The CDR3 is CASRGGGATGELFF. In nucleotides, the CDR3 is TGTGCCAGCAGGGGGGGAGGGGCCACCGGGGAGCTGTTTTTT.

This clonotype was picked up many times. V is TRBV25-1 and J is TRBJ2-7, with a tentative D call TRBD2 (6 bases). Trimming pared 6 bases from V and 2 bases from J, leaving 17 bases between. The germline V gene encodes CDR1 MGHDK and CDR2 SYGVNS. This CDR3 has 15 amino acids. The CDR3 sequence: CASSRVGSGTYEQYF. CDR3 in DNA: TGTGCCAGCAGCCGGGTGGGTAGCGGAACCTACGAGCAGTACTTC.

The V and J genes are TRBV6-6 and TRBJ2-7, with D possibly being TRBD2 (6 bases). Germline CDR1 reads MNHNY; CDR2 reads SVGAGI (reference sequence). CDR3 length: 15 amino acids. Trimming cost V 0 bases and J 5 bases, with 14 bases left between them. CDR3 bases: TGTGCCAGCAGTTACTCTCGGGAGAGGAGCCACGAGCAGTACTTC. It encodes CASSYSRERSHEQYF.

This chain uses TRBV25-1 with TRBJ1-2; a possible D gene is TRBD1 (6 bases). The CDR3 length is 15 residues. In germline, CDR1 is MGHDK, CDR2 SYGVNS. Trimming left V 11 bases short and J 6 bases short, with 25 bases between. The CDR3 sequence is CASVGKRVQGNGYTF. Here the CDR3 DNA reads TGTGCCTCAGTGGGGAAGAGAGTACAGGGTAATGGCTACACCTTC.

There are a few counts of this clonotype. The genes are TRBV5-1 and TRBJ1-3; D call uncertain. Germline CDR1 is SGHRS and CDR2 is YFSETQ. This CDR3 has 14 amino acids. V dropped 5 bases and J dropped 0 bases, with 9 bases sitting between them. The CDR3 coding sequence is TGCGCCAGCAGTAAGGCAGTCTCTGGAAACACCATATATTTT. Amino acid sequence: CASSKAVSGNTIYF.

Concerning this clonotype: A much larger clone lies one base from this, so it may be a read error. The chain has TRBV19 and TRBJ1-1; the match to TRBD1 covers 8 bases. V lost 8 bases and J lost 4; bases outside the gene matches: 15. CDR1 LNHDA and CDR2 SQIVND come from the germline V gene (reference sequence). The CDR3 spans 16 residues. The chain's CDR3 is CASLKGTRGQSTEAFF. The CDR3 coding sequence is TGTGCCAGTCTCAAGGGCACCAGGGGGCAGAGCACTGAAGCTTTCTTT.

This clonotype has ten or more counts. The chain's CDR3 is CASSSGTVPEYGYTF. The CDR3 coding sequence is TGTGCCAGCAGCTCCGGGACAGTCCCCGAATATGGCTACACCTTC. The gene calls are TRBV7-9 and TRBJ1-2; 7 positions agree with TRBD1. Germline V gene sequence: CDR1 SEHNR, CDR2 FQNEAQ (reference sequence). There are 15 residues in the CDR3. V trimming: 4 bases; J trimming: 5 bases; junction bases outside the gene matches: 10.

This clonotype was seen at least ten times. This chain links TRBV14 with TRBJ1-1; tentatively, D is TRBD1 (5 bases). Trimming stripped 1 base from V and 6 bases from J, with 9 bases between. The V gene's germline CDR1 is SGHDN and CDR2 FVKESK. This CDR3 has 13 amino acids. The CDR3 protein is CASSQAVGPEAFF. The CDR3 DNA is TGTGCCAGCAGCCAAGCGGTGGGGCCTGAAGCTTTCTTT.

In its sample, this clonotype was seen many times. The CDR3 protein is CSASQGDEQYF. The CDR3 bases are TGCAGTGCTAGCCAGGGAGACGAGCAGTACTTC. The rearrangement joins TRBV20-1 to TRBJ2-7; perhaps D is TRBD1 or TRBD2 (5 bases each). Germline V lookup: CDR1 DFQATT, CDR2 SNEGSKA (reference sequence). This CDR3 comprises 11 residues. Trimming cost V 3 bases and J 5 bases, with 8 bases left between them.

The V and J genes are TRBV20-1 and TRBJ1-2, with D tentatively TRBD1 (5 bases). V was cut by 0 bases and J by 0 bases, with 11 bases left in between. Germline V gene data show CDR1 as DFQATT and CDR2 as SNEGSKA (reference sequence). This CDR3 comprises 15 residues. CDR3 residues: CSARDRDVSNYGYTF. CDR3 DNA: TGCAGTGCTAGAGACAGGGATGTCTCTAACTATGGCTACACCTTC.

This clonotype was observed a few times. One junction end does not reproduce the germline sequence, and a read error may be involved. The chain uses TRBV7-2 and TRBJ2-7; D gene ambiguous. This CDR3 is 14 amino acids long. Germline CDR1 reads SGHTA; CDR2 reads FQGNSA. CDR3 residues: CASSLPAGHHEQYF. The CDR3 region has the DNA TGCGCCAGCAGCCTACCCGCTGGCCACCACGAGCAGTACTTC.

The chain combines TRBV15 with TRBJ2-7, with D perhaps matching TRBD1 or TRBD2 (6 bases each). Per germline, CDR1 LNHNV and CDR2 YYDKDF (reference sequence). This CDR3 is 13 amino acids long. Trimming pared 3 bases from V and 7 bases from J, leaving 13 bases between. CDR3 nucleotide sequence: TGTGCCACCAGCAGCTTCCTAGGGGGGGAGCAGTACTTC. Its protein product is CATSSFLGGEQYF.

This clonotype came up many times. CDR3 amino acids: CASSVSGTVNQPQHF. Here the CDR3 DNA reads TGTGCCAGCAGCGTATCCGGGACAGTGAATCAGCCCCAGCATTTT. The chain has TRBV9 and TRBJ1-5; 7 bases are a match to TRBD1. Germline CDR1 is SGDLS and CDR2 is YYNGEE. This CDR3 has 15 amino acids. With 1 base clipped from V and 4 bases from J, the junction kept 5 bases outside the gene matches.

Here the CDR3 reads CSVAGLSGGYTF. The CDR3 DNA sequence: TGCAGCGTTGCGGGACTCTCGGGGGGCTACACCTTC. This chain joins TRBV29-1 and TRBJ1-2, with D possibly TRBD1 on 5 matching bases. Germline CDR1 and CDR2: SQVTM and ANQGSEA. The V end lost 4 bases, the J end lost 8 bases, and 14 bases lay between the germline ends. The CDR3 covers 12 residues.

This clonotype was detected ten times or more. The chain is built from TRBV2 and TRBJ1-4; D possibly corresponds to TRBD1 (5 bases). V was cut by 4 bases and J by 13 bases, with 16 bases left in between. The CDR3 sequence is 13 residues long. CDR1 SNHLY and CDR2 FYNNEI come from the germline V gene. The CDR3 spells CASSGQAEGRLFF. Written as DNA, the CDR3 is TGTGCCAGCAGTGGCCAGGCCGAGGGGAGACTGTTTTTT.